Listed below are T cell receptor beta chains from one sample, sequenced in a study of control samples from healthy donors and cancer patients. The assay was immunoSEQ multiplex PCR, and TCRdb's table has in-frame clones only and misses some. Here the sample spans approximately 150,000 clones, roughly nine tenths being singletons. Sequencing was done on a sample of blood. These receptor sequences come from a woman under 40 in good health. Both conserved end residues are part of each CDR3. D genes are given only for firm matches. Some rows have no size entry. The others give once, few or many, or a class for an expanded clone.

size	D	V	J	DNA	CDR3
medium-sized	-	TRBV27	TRBJ2-1	TGTGCCAGCAGTTCCCCGAGACAGGTAACAAATGAGCAGTTCTTC	CASSSPRQVTNEQFF
-	TRBD2	TRBV5-1	TRBJ2-3	TGCGCCAGCAGCTTAGCGGGAGGGCCGGCAGATACGCAGTATTTT	CASSLAGGPADTQYF
-	-	TRBV15	TRBJ1-6	TGTGCCACCGCGGACAGTAATTCACCCCTCCACTTT	CATADSNSPLHF
-	TRBD2	TRBV7-8	TRBJ2-7	TGTGCCAGCAGCCACCGGGGGGGAAATTTCTACGAGCAGTACTTC	CASSHRGGNFYEQYF
-	TRBD1	TRBV9	TRBJ1-1	TGTGCCAGCAGCGGGAGGGACAGGGCGGCTTTCTTT	CASSGRDRAAFF
-	-	TRBV3-1/TRBV3-2	TRBJ2-5	TGTGCCAGCAGCCAAGATCCTAAGTACCAAGAGACCCAGTACTTC	CASSQDPKYQETQYF
-	-	TRBV2	TRBJ1-4	TGTGCCAGCAGTCGTTATCCAAGGGGGGAAAAACTGTTTTTT	CASSRYPRGEKLFF
-	-	TRBV5-5	TRBJ1-1	TGTGCCAGCAGCTTGTGGGGAGTTATCGCTGAAGCTTTCTTT	CASSLWGVIAEAFF
-	TRBD1	TRBV5-1	TRBJ1-4	TGCGCCAGCAGCTTGGCCCCGGGACAGGCAAATGAAAAACTGTTTTTT	CASSLAPGQANEKLFF
-	TRBD2	TRBV11-2	TRBJ2-1	TGTGCCAGCAGCTGGGGGGGGAATGAGCAGTTCTTC	CASSWGGNEQFF
-	-	TRBV7-3	TRBJ2-1	TGTGCCAGCAGCTCACAGGACAATGAGCAGTTCTTC	CASSSQDNEQFF
-	TRBD1	TRBV6-2/TRBV6-3	TRBJ2-6	TGTGCCAGCAGTTCCCCTCGACAGGGTTCCCTGGGGGGGGCCAACGTCCTGACTTTC	CASSSPRQGSLGGANVLTF
-	-	TRBV5-6	TRBJ2-1	TGTGCCAACAGCTTCCAGGGGCCTTCAGGGCAGTTCTTC	CANSFQGPSGQFF
-	-	TRBV2	TRBJ2-7	TGTGCCACCCGCCGAGAGACAACAAACTACGAGCAGTACTTC	CATRRETTNYEQYF
-	-	TRBV27	TRBJ2-1	TGTGCCAGCAGTTCATATGCCTACAATGAGCAGTTCTTC	CASSSYAYNEQFF
-	-	TRBV2	TRBJ1-1	TGTGCCAGCAGTGACGAGCGGGTGAACACTGAAGCTTTCTTT	CASSDERVNTEAFF
-	-	TRBV6-2/TRBV6-3	TRBJ1-6	TGTGCCAGCAGTTATCGGCTGGGTTCACCCCTCCACTTT	CASSYRLGSPLHF
-	-	TRBV24-1	TRBJ1-4	TGTGCCACCAGTGACCCGCCGGGGGCAACTAATGAAAAACTGTTTTTT	CATSDPPGATNEKLFF
-	TRBD1	TRBV2	TRBJ2-7	TGTGCCAGCAGTGACGTGGGACAGTACGAGCAGTACTTC	CASSDVGQYEQYF
-	-	TRBV3-1/TRBV3-2	TRBJ2-7	TGTGCCAGCAGCCCGCCCCGGGGCAGAAGCTCCTACGAGCAGTACTTC	CASSPPRGRSSYEQYF
-	-	TRBV29-1	TRBJ2-2	TGCAGCGTTGGATCGGAGGCGGGCACCGGGGAGCTGTTTTTT	CSVGSEAGTGELFF
-	-	TRBV6-1	TRBJ1-5	TGTGCCAGCAGTGAAAGGGAAATGGGTCAGCCCCAGCATTTT	CASSEREMGQPQHF
-	TRBD2	TRBV4-1	TRBJ2-1	TGCGCCAGCAGCCAGGCCAGAGCCCTAGCGGGAGGTCTTGATGAGCAGTTCTTC	CASSQARALAGGLDEQFF
-	-	TRBV19	TRBJ2-5	TGTGCCAGTAGTCCCAGACAGTCCCAAGAGACCCAGTACTTC	CASSPRQSQETQYF
-	TRBD1	TRBV19	TRBJ2-6	TGTGCCAGTGTGAGCGGGACAGGGGATTCTGGGGCCAACGTCCTGACTTTC	CASVSGTGDSGANVLTF
-	-	TRBV27	TRBJ2-6	TGTGCCAGCAGACCCGACTACTCTGGGGCCAACGTCCTGACTTTC	CASRPDYSGANVLTF
-	-	TRBV6-2/TRBV6-3	TRBJ1-2	TGTGCCAGCAGCGATCGGGAGAACTATGGCTACACCTTC	CASSDRENYGYTF
few	TRBD1	TRBV7-9	TRBJ2-7	TGTGCCAGCAGCCCTCCCGGGACAGCCCTCTTGGAGCAGTACTTC	CASSPPGTALLEQYF